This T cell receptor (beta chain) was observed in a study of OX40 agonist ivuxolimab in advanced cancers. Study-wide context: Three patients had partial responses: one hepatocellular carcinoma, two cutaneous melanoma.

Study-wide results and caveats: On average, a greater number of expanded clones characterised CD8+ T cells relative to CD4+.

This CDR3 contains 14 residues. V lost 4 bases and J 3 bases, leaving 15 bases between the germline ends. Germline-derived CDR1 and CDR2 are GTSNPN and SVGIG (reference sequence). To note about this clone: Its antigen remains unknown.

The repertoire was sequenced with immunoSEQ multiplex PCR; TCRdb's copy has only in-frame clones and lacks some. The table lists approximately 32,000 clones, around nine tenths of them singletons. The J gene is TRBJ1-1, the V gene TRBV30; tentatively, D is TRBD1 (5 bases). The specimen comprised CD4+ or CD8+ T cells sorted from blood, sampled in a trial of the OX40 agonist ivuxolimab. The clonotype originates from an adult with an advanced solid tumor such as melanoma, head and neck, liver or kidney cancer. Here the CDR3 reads CAWTTGQRDTEAFF. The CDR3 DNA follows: TGTGCCTGGACCACGGGGCAGAGGGACACTGAAGCTTTCTTT.